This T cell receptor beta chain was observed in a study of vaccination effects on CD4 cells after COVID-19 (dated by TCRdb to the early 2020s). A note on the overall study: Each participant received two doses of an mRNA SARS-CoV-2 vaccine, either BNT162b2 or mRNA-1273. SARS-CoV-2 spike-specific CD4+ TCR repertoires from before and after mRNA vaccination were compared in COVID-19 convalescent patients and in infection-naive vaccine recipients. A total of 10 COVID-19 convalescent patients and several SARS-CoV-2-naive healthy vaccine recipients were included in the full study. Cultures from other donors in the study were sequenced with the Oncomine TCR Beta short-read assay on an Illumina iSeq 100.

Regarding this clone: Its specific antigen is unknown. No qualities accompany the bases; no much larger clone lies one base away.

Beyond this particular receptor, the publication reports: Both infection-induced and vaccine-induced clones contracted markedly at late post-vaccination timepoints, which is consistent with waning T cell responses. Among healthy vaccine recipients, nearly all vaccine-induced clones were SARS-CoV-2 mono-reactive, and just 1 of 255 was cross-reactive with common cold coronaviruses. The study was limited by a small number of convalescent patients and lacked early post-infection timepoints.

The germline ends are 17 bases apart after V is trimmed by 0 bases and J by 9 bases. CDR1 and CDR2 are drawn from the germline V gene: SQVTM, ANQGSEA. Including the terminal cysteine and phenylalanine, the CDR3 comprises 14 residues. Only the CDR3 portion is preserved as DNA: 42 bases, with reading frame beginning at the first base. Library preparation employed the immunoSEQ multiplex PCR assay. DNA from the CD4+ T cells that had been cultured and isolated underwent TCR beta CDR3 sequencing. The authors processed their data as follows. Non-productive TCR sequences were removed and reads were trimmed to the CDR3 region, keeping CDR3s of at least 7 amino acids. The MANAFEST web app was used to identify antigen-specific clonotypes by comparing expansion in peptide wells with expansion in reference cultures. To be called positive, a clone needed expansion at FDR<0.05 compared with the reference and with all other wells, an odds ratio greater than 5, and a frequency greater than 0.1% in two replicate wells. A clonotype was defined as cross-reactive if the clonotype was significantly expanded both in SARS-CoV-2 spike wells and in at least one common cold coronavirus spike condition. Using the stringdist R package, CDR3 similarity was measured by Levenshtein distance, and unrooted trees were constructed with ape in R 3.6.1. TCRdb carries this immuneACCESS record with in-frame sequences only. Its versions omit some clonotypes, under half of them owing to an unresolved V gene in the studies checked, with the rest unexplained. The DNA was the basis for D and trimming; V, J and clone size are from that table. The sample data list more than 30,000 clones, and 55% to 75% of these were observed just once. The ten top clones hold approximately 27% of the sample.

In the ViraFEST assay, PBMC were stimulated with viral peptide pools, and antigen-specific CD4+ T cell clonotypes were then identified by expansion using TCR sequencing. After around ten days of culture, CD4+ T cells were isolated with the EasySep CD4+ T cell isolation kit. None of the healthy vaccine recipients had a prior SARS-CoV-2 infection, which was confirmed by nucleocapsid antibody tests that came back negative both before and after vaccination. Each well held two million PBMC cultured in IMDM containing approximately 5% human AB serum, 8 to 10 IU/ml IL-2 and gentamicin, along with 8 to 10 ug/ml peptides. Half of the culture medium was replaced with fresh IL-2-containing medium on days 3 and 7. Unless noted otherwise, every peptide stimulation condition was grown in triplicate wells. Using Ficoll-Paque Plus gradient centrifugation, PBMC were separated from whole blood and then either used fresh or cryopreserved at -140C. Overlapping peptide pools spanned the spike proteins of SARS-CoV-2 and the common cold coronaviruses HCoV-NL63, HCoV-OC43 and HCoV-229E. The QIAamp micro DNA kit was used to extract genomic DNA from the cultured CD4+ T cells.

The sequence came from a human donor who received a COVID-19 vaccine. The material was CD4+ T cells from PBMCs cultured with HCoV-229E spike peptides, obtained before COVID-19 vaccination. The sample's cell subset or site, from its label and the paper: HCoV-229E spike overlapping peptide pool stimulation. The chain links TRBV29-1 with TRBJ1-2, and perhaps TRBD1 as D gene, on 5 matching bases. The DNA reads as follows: TGCAGCGTTGAAGAGGGCCAGGGTCTAATCCGCTACACCTTC. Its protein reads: CSVEEGQGLIRYTF.